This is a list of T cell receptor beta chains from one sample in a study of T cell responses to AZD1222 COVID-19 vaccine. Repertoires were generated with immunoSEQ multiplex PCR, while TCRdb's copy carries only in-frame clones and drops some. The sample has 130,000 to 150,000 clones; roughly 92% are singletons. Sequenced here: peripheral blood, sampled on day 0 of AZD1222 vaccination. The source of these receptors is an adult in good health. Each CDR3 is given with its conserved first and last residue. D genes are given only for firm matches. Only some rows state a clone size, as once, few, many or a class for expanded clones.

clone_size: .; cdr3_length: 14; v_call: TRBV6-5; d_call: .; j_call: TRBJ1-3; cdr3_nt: TGTGCCAGCAGTCGTCCCGAATCTGGAAACACCATATATTTT; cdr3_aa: CASSRPESGNTIYF
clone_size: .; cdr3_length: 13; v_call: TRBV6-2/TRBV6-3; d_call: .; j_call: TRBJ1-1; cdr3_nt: TGTGCCAGCAGTCCCCAGTCGAACACTGAAGCTTTCTTT; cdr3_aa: CASSPQSNTEAFF
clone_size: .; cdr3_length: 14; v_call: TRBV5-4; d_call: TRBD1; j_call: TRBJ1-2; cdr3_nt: TGTGCCAGCAGCTTGGAGCGGACAGGGTATGGCTACACCTTC; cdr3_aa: CASSLERTGYGYTF
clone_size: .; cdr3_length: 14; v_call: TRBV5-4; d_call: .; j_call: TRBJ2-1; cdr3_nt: TGTGCCAGCAGCGCGGACAGCCACTACAATGAGCAGTTCTTC; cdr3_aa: CASSADSHYNEQFF
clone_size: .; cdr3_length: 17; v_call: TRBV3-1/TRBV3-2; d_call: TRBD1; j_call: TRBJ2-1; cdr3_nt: TGTGCCAGCAGTCCGCTATACCAGGGGGTGACCTACAATGAGCAGTTCTTC; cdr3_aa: CASSPLYQGVTYNEQFF
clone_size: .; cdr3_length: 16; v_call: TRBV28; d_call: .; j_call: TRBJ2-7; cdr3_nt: TGTGCCAGCAGCCCCCCTCTCCCGGGACGGTTCTACGAGCAGTACTTC; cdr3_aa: CASSPPLPGRFYEQYF
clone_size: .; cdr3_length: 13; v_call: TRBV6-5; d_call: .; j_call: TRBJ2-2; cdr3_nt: TGTGCCAGCAGTTACTCGAGTACCGGGGAGCTGTTTTTT; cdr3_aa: CASSYSSTGELFF
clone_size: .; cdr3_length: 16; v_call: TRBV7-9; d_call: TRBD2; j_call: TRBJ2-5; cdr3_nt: TGTGCCAGCAGCACAGGACTAGCGGGAGTTTCGGAGACCCAGTACTTC; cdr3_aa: CASSTGLAGVSETQYF
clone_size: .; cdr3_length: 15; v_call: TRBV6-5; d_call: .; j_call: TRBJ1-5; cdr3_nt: TGTGCCAGCAGAGGAAGGGGAAACAGCAATCAGCCCCAGCATTTT; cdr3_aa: CASRGRGNSNQPQHF
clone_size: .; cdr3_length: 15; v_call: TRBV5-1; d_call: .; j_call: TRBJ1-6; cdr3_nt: TGCGCCAGCAGCCCGGACAGCGCCGATAATTCACCCCTCCACTTT; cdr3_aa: CASSPDSADNSPLHF
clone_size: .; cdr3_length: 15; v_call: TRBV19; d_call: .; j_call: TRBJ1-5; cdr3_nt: TGTGCCAGTAGTATAGGTTGGCAGGGCGACCAGCCCCAGCATTTT; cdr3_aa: CASSIGWQGDQPQHF
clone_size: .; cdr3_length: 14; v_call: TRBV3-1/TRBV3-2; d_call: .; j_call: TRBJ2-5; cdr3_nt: TGTGCCAGCAGCCCCTTGGGTGTTCCAGAGACCCAGTACTTC; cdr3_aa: CASSPLGVPETQYF
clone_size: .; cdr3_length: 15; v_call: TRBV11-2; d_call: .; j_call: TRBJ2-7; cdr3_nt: TGTGCCAGCAGCCCAAACTCAGGGGCCACCTACGAGCAGTACTTC; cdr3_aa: CASSPNSGATYEQYF
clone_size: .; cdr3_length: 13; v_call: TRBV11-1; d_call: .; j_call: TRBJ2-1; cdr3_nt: TGTGCCAGCAGCCCCCGGGGGATAAGTGAGCAGTTCTTC; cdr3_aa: CASSPRGISEQFF
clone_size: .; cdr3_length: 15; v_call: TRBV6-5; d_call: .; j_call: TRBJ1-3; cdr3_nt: TGTGCCAGCAGCCCGAGGGTTTACACTGGAAACACCATATATTTT; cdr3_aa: CASSPRVYTGNTIYF
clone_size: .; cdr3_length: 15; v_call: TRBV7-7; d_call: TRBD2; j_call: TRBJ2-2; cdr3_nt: TGTGCTAGCAGCTCGGGACTAGCGAACACCGGGGAGCTGTTTTTT; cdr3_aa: CASSSGLANTGELFF
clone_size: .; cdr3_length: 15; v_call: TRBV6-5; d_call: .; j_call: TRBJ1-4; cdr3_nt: TGTGCCAGCAGTTATCTTCCTGACCTTAATGAAAAACTGTTTTTT; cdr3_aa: CASSYLPDLNEKLFF
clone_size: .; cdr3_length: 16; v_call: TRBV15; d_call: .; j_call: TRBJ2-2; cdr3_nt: TGTGCCACCAGCAGTAGGGTCCTCGCGAACACCGGGGAGCTGTTTTTT; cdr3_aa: CATSSRVLANTGELFF
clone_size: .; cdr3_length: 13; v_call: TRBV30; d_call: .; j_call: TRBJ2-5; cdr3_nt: TGTGCCTGGAGTGTACGACAGAAAGAGACCCAGTACTTC; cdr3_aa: CAWSVRQKETQYF
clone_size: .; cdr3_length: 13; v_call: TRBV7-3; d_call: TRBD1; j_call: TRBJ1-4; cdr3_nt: TGTGCCAGCAGCATTAGGACAGGGGAAAAACTGTTTTTT; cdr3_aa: CASSIRTGEKLFF
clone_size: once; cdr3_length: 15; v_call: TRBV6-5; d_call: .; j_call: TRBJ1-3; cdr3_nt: TGTGCCAGCACCGGCAGGGCCGACTCTGGAAACACCATATATTTT; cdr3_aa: CASTGRADSGNTIYF
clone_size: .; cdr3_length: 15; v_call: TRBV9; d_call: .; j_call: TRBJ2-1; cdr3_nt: TGTGCCAGCAGCCCATCTCGAGTCGGTACTAATGAGCAGTTCTTC; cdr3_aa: CASSPSRVGTNEQFF
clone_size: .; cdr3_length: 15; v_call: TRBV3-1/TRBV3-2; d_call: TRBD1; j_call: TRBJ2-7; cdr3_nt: TGTGCCAGCAGCCAAGGGGGGACAGCCGACTACGAGCAGTACTTC; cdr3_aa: CASSQGGTADYEQYF
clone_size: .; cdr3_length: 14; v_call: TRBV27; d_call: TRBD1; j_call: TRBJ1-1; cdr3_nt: TGTGCCAGCAGTTTAACAGGGGAGAACACTGAAGCTTTCTTT; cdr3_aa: CASSLTGENTEAFF
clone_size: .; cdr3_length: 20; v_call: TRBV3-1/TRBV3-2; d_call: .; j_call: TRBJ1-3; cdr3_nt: TGTGCCAGCAGCTCCCAACAAGCACGCCCCGGGACGAAGGGTGGAAACACCATATATTTT; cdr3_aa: CASSSQQARPGTKGGNTIYF
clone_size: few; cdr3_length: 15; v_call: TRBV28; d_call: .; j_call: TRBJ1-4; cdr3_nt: TGTGCCAGCAGTGGGACCATAGGGGCCAATGAAAAACTGTTTTTT; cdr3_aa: CASSGTIGANEKLFF
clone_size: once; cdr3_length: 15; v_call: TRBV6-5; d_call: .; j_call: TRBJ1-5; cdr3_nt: TGTGCCAGCAGCCAACATTGGTGGAGCAATCAGCCCCAGCATTTT; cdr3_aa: CASSQHWWSNQPQHF
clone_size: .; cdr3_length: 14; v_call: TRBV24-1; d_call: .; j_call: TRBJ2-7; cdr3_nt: TGTGCCACCAGTGTTGGGGACGGGTTCTACGAGCAGTACTTC; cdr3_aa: CATSVGDGFYEQYF
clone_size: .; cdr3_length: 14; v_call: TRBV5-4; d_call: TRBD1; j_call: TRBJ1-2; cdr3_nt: TGTGCCAGCAGCTTGGCAGGACAGGGAGGTGGCTACACCTTC; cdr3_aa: CASSLAGQGGGYTF
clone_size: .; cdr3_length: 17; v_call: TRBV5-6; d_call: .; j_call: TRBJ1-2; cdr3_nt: TGTGCCAGCAGCTTGGGCAGGGTTGCGGACCAGAACTATGGCTACACCTTC; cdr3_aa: CASSLGRVADQNYGYTF
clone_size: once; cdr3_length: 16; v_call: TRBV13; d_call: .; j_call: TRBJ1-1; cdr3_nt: TGTGCCAGCAGCCCCTCCCAGGGACTCCTGAACACTGAAGCTTTCTTT; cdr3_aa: CASSPSQGLLNTEAFF
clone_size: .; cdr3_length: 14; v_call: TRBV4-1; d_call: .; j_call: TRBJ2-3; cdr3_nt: TGCGCCAGCAGCCCAGCCGGAGCGACAGATACGCAGTATTTT; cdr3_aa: CASSPAGATDTQYF
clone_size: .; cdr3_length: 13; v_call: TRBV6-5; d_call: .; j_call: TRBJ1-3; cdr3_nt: TGTGCCATCTTTAGGACAGCTGGAGACACCATATATTTT; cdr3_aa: CAIFRTAGDTIYF
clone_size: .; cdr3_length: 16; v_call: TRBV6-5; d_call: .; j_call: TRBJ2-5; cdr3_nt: TGTGCCAGCAGTTACTCGCAAAGCGTAGGGGGGGAGACCCAGTACTTC; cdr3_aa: CASSYSQSVGGETQYF
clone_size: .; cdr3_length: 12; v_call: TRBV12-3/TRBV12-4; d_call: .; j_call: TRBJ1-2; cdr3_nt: TGTGCCAGCAGTTTTGCGGGGGCCGGCTACACCTTC; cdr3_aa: CASSFAGAGYTF
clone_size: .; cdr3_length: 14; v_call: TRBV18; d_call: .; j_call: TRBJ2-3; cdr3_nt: TGTGCCAGCTCACCAATTCCGGCGTCAGATACGCAGTATTTT; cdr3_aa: CASSPIPASDTQYF
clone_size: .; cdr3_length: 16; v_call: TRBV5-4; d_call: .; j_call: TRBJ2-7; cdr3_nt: TGTGCCAGCAGCCGGGGGGCGGGGCAGGGCCTCTACGAGCAGTACTTC; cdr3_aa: CASSRGAGQGLYEQYF
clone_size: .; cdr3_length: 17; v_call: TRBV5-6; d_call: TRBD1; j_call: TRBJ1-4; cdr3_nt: TGTGCCAGCAGCTTGTGGACAGGGATTGCAACTAATGAAAAACTGTTTTTT; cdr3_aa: CASSLWTGIATNEKLFF
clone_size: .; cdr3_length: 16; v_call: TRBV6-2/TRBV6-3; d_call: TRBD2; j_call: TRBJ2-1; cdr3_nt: TGTGCCAGCAGTTATACCGGGACTAGCGGCTACAATGAGCAGTTCTTC; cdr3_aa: CASSYTGTSGYNEQFF
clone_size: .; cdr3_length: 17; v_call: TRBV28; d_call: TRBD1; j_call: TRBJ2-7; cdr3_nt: TGTGCCAGCAGTCGGACAGGGGGCGGAAGGGGCTCCTACGAGCAGTACTTC; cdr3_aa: CASSRTGGGRGSYEQYF
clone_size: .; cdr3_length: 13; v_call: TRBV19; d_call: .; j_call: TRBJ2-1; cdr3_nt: TGTGCCAGTAGTATGGGAAGGCTGAATGAGCAGTTCTTC; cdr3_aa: CASSMGRLNEQFF
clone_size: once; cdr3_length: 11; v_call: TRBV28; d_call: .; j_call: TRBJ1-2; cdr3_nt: TGTGCCAGCAACGCGGGTTATGGCTACACCTTC; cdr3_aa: CASNAGYGYTF
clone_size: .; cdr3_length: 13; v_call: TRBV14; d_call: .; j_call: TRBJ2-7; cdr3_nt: TGTGCCAGCAGCCCTGCCCCCGGGAGCGCGCAGTACTTC; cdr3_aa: CASSPAPGSAQYF
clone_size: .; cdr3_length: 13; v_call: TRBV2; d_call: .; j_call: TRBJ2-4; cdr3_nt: TGTGCCAGCAGTGTGGAGGTGGGGAACATTCAGTACTTC; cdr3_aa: CASSVEVGNIQYF